This TCR beta chain was recovered during a study of molecular identifiers for immune sequencing clone quantification. As regards this clonotype: A much larger clone differs from this one at a single base, so this may be a read error.

TCRdb processed the PCR reads anew with MiXCR; each CDR3 protein has one entry. The table shows roughly 630,000 distinct CDR3 sequences, with around 25% occurring only once. Looked up from germline, CDR1 is SGHTA and CDR2 is FQGNSA. The CDR3 has 12 amino acids. The J segment lost 8 bases and the V segment lost 5 bases, leaving 3 bases of the junction unmatched. The source of this sequence is a human donor in good health. Some libraries in this study had Jurkat cell RNA spiked in. The sequencing input was naive CD8+ T cells from blood, with Jurkat cell RNA spiked in. As to subset: FACS-sorted CD8+CD4-CCR7+CD45RA+ naive T cells. The chain couples TRBV7-2 to TRBJ2-1; the match to TRBD1 covers 7 bases. The chain's CDR3 is CASSITGDEQFF. In DNA form, the CDR3 reads TGTGCCAGCAGCATTACAGGGGATGAGCAGTTCTTC.